The 17 T cell receptor beta chains below were found in one sample sequenced in a study of blood T cell repertoires in COVID-19. Method: immunoSEQ multiplex PCR; TCRdb's copy keeps in-frame clones and lacks some. The table records about 70,000 clones, more than 80% of them present only once. Material for sequencing was peripheral blood. All receptors come from a woman between 65 and 79 years old with acute or convalescent COVID-19.

Note on this clone: A read error may explain this, as a much larger clone is one base away. The chain uses TRBV27 and TRBJ1-1; D uncertain. Trimming removed 4 bases from V and 2 bases from J, with 8 bases in between. Germline V gene data show CDR1 as MNHEY and CDR2 as SMNVEV (reference sequence). CDR3 size: 13 residues. The CDR3 coding sequence is TGTGCCAGCAGTTCTCACATCAACACTGAAGCTTTCTTT. Protein sequence: CASSSHINTEAFF.

The V call is TRBV5-1, the J call TRBJ1-1; D might be TRBD1 (6 bases). The germline CDR1 and CDR2 sequences are SGHRS and YFSETQ. V dropped 1 base and J dropped 5 bases, with 9 bases sitting between them. This CDR3 has 13 residues. The CDR3, as DNA: TGCGCCAGCAGCTTGCAGGGGTTGACTGAAGCTTTCTTT. It translates to CASSLQGLTEAFF.

This chain links TRBV29-1 with TRBJ2-7; 14 bases map to TRBD2. With V trimmed by 5 bases and J by 2 bases, 5 bases remained unmatched. CDR1 SQVTM and CDR2 ANQGSEA come from the germline V gene. CDR3 length: 15 residues. The CDR3 loop is CSVIGTSGSPYEQYF. The CDR3, as DNA: TGCAGCGTTATCGGGACTAGCGGGAGCCCCTACGAGCAGTACTTC.

The J gene is TRBJ1-2, the V gene TRBV5-1, with TRBD1 matching 11 bases. CDR3 length: 16 amino acids. Germline lookup yields CDR1 SGHRS and CDR2 YFSETQ. J gave up 7 bases and V 0 bases, and 8 bases lay outside the gene matches. The CDR3, as DNA: TGCGCCAGCAGCTTGGCCGGGACAGGGGGTGGAGGTGGCTACACCTTC. It translates to CASSLAGTGGGGGYTF.

This clone showed up just a few times. V is TRBV5-1 and J is TRBJ2-7, with 7 bases fitting TRBD1. V was clipped by 3 bases and J by 2 bases; unmatched bases: 5. Germline V gives CDR1 SGHRS, CDR2 YFSETQ. The CDR3 loop spans 14 amino acids. The CDR3 DNA is TGCGCCAGCAGCTACACGACAGGGACCTACGAGCAGTACTTC. Its translation: CASSYTTGTYEQYF. The full variable domain, with the rest looked up from reference TRBV5-1 and TRBJ2-7, is KAGVTQTPRYLIKTRGQQVTLSCSPISGHRSVSWYQQTPGQGLQFLFEYFSETQRNKGNFPGRFSGRQFSNSRSEMNVSTLELGDSALYLCASSYTTGTYEQYFGPGTRLTVT.

The V gene is TRBV2, the J gene TRBJ1-5; TRBD1 matches at 10 bases. This CDR3 comprises 16 residues. V was pared by 3 bases and J by 3 bases, with 5 bases of the junction left unmatched. Germline CDR1 is SNHLY and CDR2 is FYNNEI. CDR3 sequence reads: CASSDRTGGLNQPQHF. CDR3 coding DNA: TGTGCCAGCAGTGACCGGACAGGGGGTCTCAATCAGCCCCAGCATTTT.

The V and J genes are TRBV19 and TRBJ1-1, with TRBD1 as a possible D gene (5 bases). This CDR3 is built from 15 residues. V was cut by 3 bases and J by 1 base, with 12 bases left in between. CDR1 and CDR2 (germline): LNHDA, SQIVND (reference sequence). The CDR3 nucleotides are TGTGCCAGTAGTATCCAGGGACTCACGAACACTGAAGCTTTCTTT. Amino acid sequence: CASSIQGLTNTEAFF.

This clone appeared a few times. The chain links TRBV7-9 to TRBJ2-3; 11 bases map to TRBD1. CDR1 and CDR2 (germline): SEHNR, FQNEAQ (reference sequence). J lost 4 bases, V lost 0 bases, and 3 bases had no gene match. The CDR3 totals 16 residues. Here the CDR3 reads CASSLAGTGGSDTQYF. Here the CDR3 DNA reads TGTGCCAGCAGCTTAGCCGGGACAGGGGGTTCAGATACGCAGTATTTT.

This clone appeared a few times. The chain employs TRBV10-1 and TRBJ1-2; D is possibly TRBD1 (5 bases). V was shortened by 5 bases and J by 3 bases, with 10 bases between the two germline ends. Germline V gives CDR1 WNHNN, CDR2 SYGVQD (reference sequence). This CDR3 contains 13 residues. CDR3: CASSRGNDYGYTF. DNA for the CDR3: TGCGCCAGCAGTCGGGGGAACGACTATGGCTACACCTTC.

This chain links TRBV5-6 with TRBJ1-6; TRBD1 agrees at 7 bases. The CDR3 length is 17 residues. The germline V gene has CDR1 SGHDT and CDR2 YYEEEE. V gave up 1 base and J gave up 0 bases; unmatched junction bases: 4. The CDR3 DNA sequence: TGTGCCAGCAGCTTGACGTCAGGGGGCTCCTATAATTCACCCCTCCACTTT. Its protein is CASSLTSGGSYNSPLHF.

The V gene is TRBV6-6, the J gene TRBJ1-5, with 10 bases lining up with TRBD1. V lost 9 bases to trimming and J lost 3 bases; unmatched junction nucleotides: 2. Germline CDR1 reads MNHNY; CDR2 reads SVGAGI (reference sequence). The CDR3 extends over 13 amino acids. For the CDR3, the DNA is TGTGCCAGTGGGACAGGGGTCAATCAGCCCCAGCATTTT. This gives the protein CASGTGVNQPQHF.

The rearrangement links TRBV2 to TRBJ1-5, with 9 positions matching TRBD1. Germline CDR1 and CDR2: SNHLY and FYNNEI. This CDR3 comprises 14 residues. Unmatched junction bases numbered 0, after V lost 4 bases and J lost 2 bases. CDR3: CASSGQGGNQPQHF. CDR3 nucleotide sequence: TGTGCCAGCAGTGGACAGGGGGGCAATCAGCCCCAGCATTTT.

V usage is TRBV19 and J usage is TRBJ1-5, with D possibly TRBD1 on 5 matching bases. The CDR3 contains 15 residues. Germline-derived CDR1 and CDR2 are LNHDA and SQIVND (reference sequence). Trimming took 7 bases from V and 1 from J, leaving 14 bases between them. The CDR3 DNA sequence: TGTGCCAGTATTCTGGGGGGAGGGAGCAATCAGCCCCAGCATTTT. It encodes CASILGGGSNQPQHF.

The rearrangement joins TRBV28 to TRBJ1-6; D is ambiguous. CDR1 and CDR2 from the germline V gene are MDHEN and SYDVKM. The CDR3 runs to 14 residues. The germline V and J ends were trimmed by 3 bases and 10 bases, with 13 bases remaining between them. CDR3 amino acids: CASSFPGGGSPLHF. The CDR3 DNA is TGTGCCAGCAGTTTCCCGGGAGGAGGATCACCCCTCCACTTT. The whole variable domain, remainder taken from reference TRBV28 and TRBJ1-6, is DVKVTQSSRYLVKRTGEKVFLECVQDMDHENMFWYRQDPGLGLRLIYFSYDVKMKEKGDIPEGYSVSREKKERFSLILESASTNQTSMYLCASSFPGGGSPLHFGNGTRLTVT.

This chain joins TRBV7-6 and TRBJ2-2; D is unresolved. The germline CDR1 and CDR2 sequences are SGHVS and FNYEAQ. V lost 5 bases and J lost 7, with 11 bases in between. CDR3 length equals 13 residues. The CDR3 region is CASSRLSVGELFF. In DNA, the CDR3 is TGTGCCAGCAGCCGGCTGAGCGTCGGGGAGCTGTTTTTT.

For the CDR3, the DNA is TGTGCCAGTAGTATCGGTTGGGCGGGAGGATATGAGCAGTTCTTC. Encoded protein: CASSIGWAGGYEQFF. The chain uses TRBV19 and TRBJ2-1; 8 nucleotides agree with TRBD2. The CDR3 length is 15 residues. The V gene end was trimmed by 3 bases and the J gene end by 8 bases; junction bases not matched to a gene: 9. Germline values: CDR1 LNHDA, CDR2 SQIVND (reference sequence).

This sequence joins TRBV19 and TRBJ1-1, with a weak D call TRBD1 (5 bases). Per germline, CDR1 LNHDA and CDR2 SQIVND (reference sequence). Trimming took 3 bases from V and 5 from J, leaving 13 bases between them. This CDR3 has 14 amino acids. The CDR3 coding sequence is TGTGCCAGTAGTATTGATGAAGGGGTGACTGAAGCTTTCTTT. Translation gives CASSIDEGVTEAFF.